These T cell receptor beta chains were read from a single sample in a study of identical twins. One entry per CDR3 protein results from TCRdb running MiXCR on the 5' RACE reads. The sample has about 210,000 distinct CDR3 sequences; less than 10% are singletons. Sequenced sample: memory (CD45RO+) T cells sorted from blood. The source of these receptors is a woman under 30 in good health. Both conserved end residues are part of each CDR3. A D gene is named only where the DNA matches it firmly. Clone sizes are given selectively: once, few, many, or a class where the clone is expanded.

TRBJ1-3 | TRBV24-1 | few | - | CATSDGTSIYF
TRBJ2-3 | TRBV7-3 | few | - | CASSRGAITDTQYF
TRBJ2-3 | TRBV12-3/TRBV12-4 | many | TRBD2 | CASSERGADTQYF
TRBJ2-7 | TRBV3-1 | few | TRBD2 | CASSRGASGNYEQYF
TRBJ2-1 | TRBV30 | - | TRBD1 | CAWTRQGAWNEQFF
TRBJ2-3 | TRBV12-3/TRBV12-4 | few | TRBD2 | CASSLMGLAGVGTDTQYF
TRBJ2-5 | TRBV20-1 | few | - | CSARVGVEETQYF
TRBJ2-2 | TRBV7-2 | - | - | CASSPVVAGELFF
TRBJ2-1 | TRBV14 | many | TRBD1 | CASSQGGTARYNEQFF
TRBJ2-3 | TRBV16 | - | - | CASSPIEDTQYF
TRBJ2-5 | TRBV20-1 | - | - | CSARDRALTQYF
TRBJ2-3 | TRBV20-1 | many | TRBD2 | CSAKSGTFTVDTQYF
TRBJ2-5 | TRBV5-1 | few | TRBD2 | CASSTGTSGYLYQETQYF
TRBJ2-2 | TRBV9 | few | - | CASSVRVGELFF
TRBJ2-4 | TRBV5-1 | few | TRBD1 | CASSPGQGNIQYF
TRBJ2-1 | TRBV5-1 | - | TRBD2 | CASSLTGTSNEQFF
TRBJ2-5 | TRBV6-2/TRBV6-3 | many | - | CASSYRRDSETQYF
TRBJ2-1 | TRBV5-1 | many | - | CASSLETDEQFF
TRBJ2-7 | TRBV7-2 | few | TRBD2 | CASSLAAGSSYEQYF
TRBJ1-6 | TRBV20-1 | - | - | CSARSLQRAFDSPLHF
TRBJ2-4 | TRBV5-1 | many | - | CASSIDRGNIQYF
TRBJ2-7 | TRBV20-1 | - | - | CSARDPFSGSSYEQYF
TRBJ2-5 | TRBV28 | - | - | CASSLHREQTQYF
TRBJ2-2 | TRBV12-3/TRBV12-4 | - | TRBD2 | CASSRLAAEGELFF
TRBJ1-2 | TRBV7-8 | many | - | CASSLNRNYGYTF
TRBJ2-1 | TRBV7-8 | - | - | CASSLVDSYNEQFF
TRBJ1-1 | TRBV30 | - | - | CAWSVEQGTEAFF
TRBJ1-5 | TRBV20-1 | many | - | CSARVPNQPQHF
TRBJ2-1 | TRBV20-1 | few | TRBD2 | CSASGTRTSQSYVREQFF
TRBJ2-7 | TRBV5-6 | few | - | CASRAEISGSYEQYF
TRBJ2-1 | TRBV7-2 | few | TRBD2 | CASSSLAGGTYNEQFF
TRBJ1-5 | TRBV30 | - | - | CAWSLRGSQPQHF
TRBJ1-5 | TRBV18 | few | - | CASSLFAANQPQHF
TRBJ2-1 | TRBV5-1 | many | TRBD1 | CASSPKTGRNEQFF
TRBJ1-2 | TRBV18 | - | - | CASSLPDGFPSYGYTF
TRBJ1-2 | TRBV7-6 | few | - | CASSPRAGDYGYTF
TRBJ2-1 | TRBV6-5 | many | - | CASRLGNEQFF
TRBJ2-2 | TRBV20-1 | - | TRBD2 | CSARAGGNTGELFF
TRBJ1-6 | TRBV6-1 | many | TRBD1 | CANHLGRGQSDSPLHF
TRBJ1-2 | TRBV20-1 | many | - | CSARDPAEYGYTF
TRBJ2-7 | TRBV30 | few | - | CAWSGSETQYEQYF